The T cell receptor (beta chain) under discussion was sequenced for a study of T cells in localized non-small cell lung cancer. The V and J ends lost 3 bases and 4 bases, in that order; junction bases with no gene match: 7. CDR1 MDHEN and CDR2 SYDVKM come from the germline V gene. CDR3 size: 16 residues. Assay: immunoSEQ multiplex PCR; the TCRdb copy retains only in-frame clones and omits some. The table has about 24,000 clones, under 95% seen once. This sequence joins TRBV28 and TRBJ1-3, with 9 nucleotides matching TRBD1. The clonotype originates from a man between 40 and 75 years old with stage III squamous cell lung carcinoma. The input for sequencing was peripheral blood, taken before any cancer treatment. The CDR3 sequence is CASSFGTGIRGNTIYF. CDR3 DNA: TGTGCCAGCAGTTTCGGGACAGGGATACGCGGAAACACCATATATTTT.